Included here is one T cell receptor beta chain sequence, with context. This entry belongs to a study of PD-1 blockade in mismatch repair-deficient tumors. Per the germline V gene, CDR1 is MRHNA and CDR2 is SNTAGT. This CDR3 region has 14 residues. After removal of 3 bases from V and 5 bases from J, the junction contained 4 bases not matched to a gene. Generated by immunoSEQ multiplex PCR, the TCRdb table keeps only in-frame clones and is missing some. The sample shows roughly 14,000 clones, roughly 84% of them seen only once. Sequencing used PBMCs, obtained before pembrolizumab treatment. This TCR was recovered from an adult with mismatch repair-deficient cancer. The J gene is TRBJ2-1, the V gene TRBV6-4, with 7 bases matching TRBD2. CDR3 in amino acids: CASSEGRENNEQFF. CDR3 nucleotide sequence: TGTGCCAGCAGTGAGGGGCGGGAGAACAATGAGCAGTTCTTC.